Listed below are T cell receptor beta chains from one sample, sequenced in a study of T cell responses to AZD1222 COVID-19 vaccine. The repertoire was sequenced with immunoSEQ multiplex PCR; TCRdb's copy has only in-frame clones and lacks some. The table shows about 190,000 clones, with over 80% occurring only once. Sequenced material: peripheral blood, taken on day 0 of MenACWY control vaccination. Receptor source: an adult in good health. CDR3s include the opening cysteine and the closing phenylalanine or tryptophan. A D gene is named only where the DNA matches it firmly. Only part of the rows carry a size: once, few, many, or a class if the clone is expanded.

TRBV7-2	-	-	TRBJ2-7	CASSLPNYEQYF	TGTGCCAGCAGCTTGCCCAACTACGAGCAGTACTTC
TRBV7-8	-	-	TRBJ2-3	CASSLNHAGLSDTQYF	TGTGCCAGCAGCTTAAATCATGCGGGACTCTCAGATACGCAGTATTTT
TRBV12-3/TRBV12-4	-	-	TRBJ1-5	CASSLGSGQPQHF	TGTGCCAGCAGTTTAGGAAGTGGTCAGCCCCAGCATTTT
TRBV28	once	-	TRBJ1-2	CASRPTSNYGYTF	TGTGCCAGCCGACCTACAAGTAACTATGGCTACACCTTC
TRBV9	-	TRBD2	TRBJ2-7	CASSVDSGVSYEQYF	TGTGCCAGCAGCGTGGATAGCGGGGTATCCTACGAGCAGTACTTC
TRBV28	-	-	TRBJ1-5	CASSSAEGRPQHF	TGTGCCAGCAGTTCTGCCGAGGGGAGGCCCCAGCATTTT
TRBV29-1	-	TRBD2	TRBJ2-7	CSVDGREAPYEQYF	TGCAGCGTTGACGGGCGGGAGGCCCCCTACGAGCAGTACTTC
TRBV6-5	-	-	TRBJ1-5	CASSSKPSWGQPQHF	TGTGCCAGCAGTTCTAAACCCTCGTGGGGGCAGCCCCAGCATTTT
TRBV7-3	-	-	TRBJ2-1	CASSLGVASNEQFF	TGTGCCAGCAGCTTAGGAGTAGCATCCAATGAGCAGTTCTTC
TRBV3-1/TRBV3-2	-	-	TRBJ2-7	CASSPPRIPLEQYF	TGTGCCAGCAGCCCCCCCAGGATCCCTCTCGAGCAGTACTTC
TRBV4-3	-	TRBD1	TRBJ2-3	CASSQVGQGASDTQYF	TGCGCCAGCAGCCAAGTCGGACAGGGGGCGTCAGATACGCAGTATTTT
TRBV11-2	-	-	TRBJ1-4	CASSSPSGDEKLFF	TGTGCCAGCAGCTCCCCTTCCGGGGATGAAAAACTGTTTTTT
TRBV5-1	-	-	TRBJ1-3	CASSLVADGNTIYF	TGCGCCAGCAGCTTGGTCGCAGACGGAAACACCATATATTTT
TRBV5-6	-	-	TRBJ1-2	CASGGVFYGYTF	TGTGCCAGCGGCGGGGTATTCTATGGCTACACCTTC
TRBV12-3/TRBV12-4	few	-	TRBJ2-1	CASRGTTNEQFF	TGTGCCAGCAGGGGGACGACCAATGAGCAGTTCTTC
TRBV7-6	-	TRBD2	TRBJ2-1	CASRPLAGSYNEQFF	TGTGCCAGCAGGCCACTAGCGGGCTCCTACAATGAGCAGTTCTTC
TRBV7-9	-	-	TRBJ1-2	CASSTDNMGYGYTF	TGTGCCAGCAGCACGGATAACATGGGCTATGGCTACACCTTC
TRBV7-9	-	TRBD2	TRBJ2-1	CASRRLAGGNEQFF	TGTGCCAGCAGAAGACTAGCGGGAGGCAATGAGCAGTTCTTC
TRBV5-4	-	TRBD2	TRBJ2-7	CASSLVAGDYEQYF	TGTGCCAGCAGCTTGGTAGCGGGAGACTACGAGCAGTACTTC
TRBV7-2	-	TRBD2	TRBJ2-3	CASSLRPSGEADTQYF	TGTGCCAGCAGCTTAAGGCCTAGCGGGGAGGCAGATACGCAGTATTTT
TRBV7-6	-	TRBD2	TRBJ2-1	CASSLGPIAGGRHEQFF	TGTGCCAGCAGCTTAGGTCCTATAGCGGGGGGGAGGCACGAGCAGTTCTTC
TRBV1	-	-	TRBJ2-7	CTSSQELPGLTSYEQYF	TGCACCAGCAGCCAAGAACTCCCAGGGCTAACCAGCTACGAGCAGTACTTC
TRBV6-5	-	TRBD2	TRBJ2-7	CASSYSASGPYEQYF	TGTGCCAGCAGTTACTCGGCTAGCGGACCCTACGAGCAGTACTTC
TRBV12-3/TRBV12-4	-	-	TRBJ2-7	CASSPSDGNEQYF	TGTGCCAGCAGCCCCTCGGACGGGAACGAGCAGTACTTC
TRBV20-1	-	-	TRBJ2-3	CSASITSGARTDTQYF	TGCAGTGCTAGTATCACCTCGGGGGCCCGCACAGATACGCAGTATTTT
TRBV29-1	few	TRBD1	TRBJ1-4	CSAGQPNEKLFF	TGCAGCGCGGGACAGCCAAATGAAAAACTGTTTTTT
TRBV19	-	-	TRBJ2-1	CASSTSGLRKERFF	TGTGCCAGTAGTACCTCCGGGCTACGGAAAGAGAGGTTCTTC
TRBV28	-	-	TRBJ2-3	CASKRRFSLTDTQYF	TGTGCCAGCAAAAGACGGTTTTCCCTCACAGATACGCAGTATTTT
TRBV5-6	-	-	TRBJ2-7	CASSSLTRPYEQYF	TGTGCCAGCAGCTCGTTGACTAGACCCTACGAGCAGTACTTC
TRBV28	-	-	TRBJ2-5	CASSFLVQATGETQYF	TGTGCCAGCAGTTTCTTGGTCCAGGCCACGGGAGAGACCCAGTACTTC
TRBV29-1	-	-	TRBJ2-5	CSAKAGAQETQYF	TGCAGCGCCAAGGCGGGGGCCCAAGAGACCCAGTACTTC
TRBV3-1/TRBV3-2	-	TRBD2	TRBJ2-3	CASSPRRGMGDTQYF	TGTGCCAGCAGCCCTCGGCGGGGGATGGGAGATACGCAGTATTTT
TRBV28	-	-	TRBJ2-6	CATGVSGANVLTF	TGTGCCACCGGGGTCTCTGGGGCCAACGTCCTGACTTTC
TRBV2	once	-	TRBJ1-6	CASMYSSSPLHF	TGTGCCAGCATGTATAGCAGTTCACCCCTCCACTTT
TRBV6-5	-	-	TRBJ1-2	CASSYSTGNYGYTF	TGTGCCAGCAGTTACTCCACAGGAAACTATGGCTACACCTTC
TRBV30	-	-	TRBJ2-3	CAWSRVEDTQYF	TGTGCCTGGAGTCGGGTTGAGGATACGCAGTATTTT
TRBV5-1	-	-	TRBJ2-1	CASSSGLHAQANEQFF	TGCGCCAGCAGCTCCGGACTACATGCCCAAGCGAATGAGCAGTTCTTC
TRBV7-2	-	-	TRBJ1-2	CASSLPGPIYGYTF	TGTGCCAGCAGCTTACCCGGGCCTATCTATGGCTACACCTTC
TRBV6-6	-	-	TRBJ1-2	CASSYDSSYGYTF	TGTGCCAGCAGTTACGACTCTAGCTATGGCTACACCTTC
TRBV5-1	-	-	TRBJ1-6	CASSREGYNSPLHF	TGCGCCAGCAGCCGGGAGGGTTATAATTCACCCCTCCACTTT
TRBV6-5	-	TRBD2	TRBJ2-1	CASSYYKRGAYNEQFF	TGTGCCAGCAGTTATTATAAGCGGGGGGCCTACAATGAGCAGTTCTTC
TRBV6-5	-	-	TRBJ1-1	CASRYGGNTEAFF	TGTGCCAGCAGGTATGGGGGGAACACTGAAGCTTTCTTT
TRBV6-5	-	-	TRBJ1-1	CASSLGSNTEAFF	TGTGCCAGCAGCCTGGGGTCGAACACTGAAGCTTTCTTT
TRBV28	-	TRBD2	TRBJ2-1	CASSPTSGFRNEQFF	TGTGCCAGCAGTCCGACTAGCGGGTTTCGCAATGAGCAGTTCTTC
TRBV28	-	-	TRBJ1-1	CASLDGNTEAFF	TGTGCCAGCCTCGACGGGAACACTGAAGCTTTCTTT
TRBV2	-	TRBD2	TRBJ2-1	CASSDTSGGLNNEQFF	TGTGCCAGCAGTGATACTAGCGGGGGCCTTAACAATGAGCAGTTCTTC
TRBV6-1	-	TRBD1	TRBJ2-3	CASSERTGVTQYF	TGTGCCAGCAGTGAACGGACAGGGGTTACGCAGTATTTT
TRBV5-1	-	TRBD2	TRBJ2-2	CASSFGTSGRIAGELFF	TGCGCCAGCAGCTTCGGAACTAGCGGGAGGATTGCCGGGGAGCTGTTTTTT
TRBV5-4	-	TRBD1	TRBJ1-2	CASSLGQGTYGYTF	TGTGCCAGCAGCTTGGGACAGGGTACCTATGGCTACACCTTC
TRBV7-9	once	TRBD1	TRBJ2-1	CASSTLAGTGGQKYNEQFF	TGTGCCAGCAGCACCTTAGCCGGGACAGGCGGGCAAAAGTACAATGAGCAGTTCTTC
TRBV7-8	-	-	TRBJ2-7	CASSYSRFPPYEQYF	TGTGCCAGCAGCTACTCCAGATTCCCTCCCTACGAGCAGTACTTC
TRBV23-1	-	TRBD2	TRBJ2-7	CASSLIAGSEQYF	TGCGCCAGCAGTCTTATAGCGGGAAGCGAGCAGTACTTC
TRBV10-3	-	-	TRBJ1-3	CAISLTGADTIYF	TGTGCCATCAGTTTGACAGGCGCGGACACCATATATTTT
TRBV5-1	few	-	TRBJ2-7	CASSSDQPGAEQYF	TGCGCCAGCAGCTCCGACCAGCCCGGGGCCGAGCAGTACTTC
TRBV7-2	-	-	TRBJ2-5	CASSLLPGQETQYF	TGTGCCAGCAGCTTATTGCCGGGGCAAGAGACCCAGTACTTC